This TCR beta chain was captured in a study of vaccination effects on CD4 cells after COVID-19. Here immunoSEQ multiplex PCR was the method, and the copy in TCRdb shows in-frame clones only, minus some. Of roughly 24,000 clones detected, 81% appear once; the ten largest clones hold about 5.3%. A remark on this clone: The antigen is not known.

With V trimmed by 3 bases and J by 3 bases, 5 bases remained unmatched. In germline, CDR1 is KGHSH, CDR2 LQKENI. The CDR3 is 15 residues long. Overall study findings and caveats: By a late point after vaccination, infection- and vaccine-induced clones had shrunk markedly through clonal contraction. Convalescent patients numbered few in the study; early post-infection timepoints were missing entirely.

ViraFEST used viral peptide pools to expand antigen-specific CD4+ T cells before sequencing. Isolating CD4+ T cells followed approximately 10 days of culture. Each participant was administered two doses of either the BNT162b2 or the mRNA-1273 vaccine. Days 3 and 7 were when half the medium was replaced with IL-2 medium. Sample: CD4+ T cells from PBMCs cultured with SARS-CoV-2 spike peptides, taken after COVID-19 vaccination. The TCR comes from a human donor who received a COVID-19 vaccine. Some clones in this sample may be carry-over from other donors' samples. The chain is built from TRBV18 and TRBJ1-1; 9 nucleotides agree with TRBD1. CDR3: CASSPDRGMDTEAFF. CDR3 DNA: TGTGCCAGCTCACCGGACAGGGGAATGGACACTGAAGCTTTCTTT. The full variable domain, completed using reference TRBV18 and TRBJ1-1, is NAGVMQNPRHLVRRRGQEARLRCSPMKGHSHVYWYRQLPEEGLKFMVYLQKENIIDESGMPKERFSAEFPKEGPSILRIQQVVRGDSAAYFCASSPDRGMDTEAFFGQGTRLTVV.